The rows below give T cell receptor beta chains drawn from one sample of a study of tumor T cells in aggressive B-cell lymphoma. Measured with immunoSEQ multiplex PCR; TCRdb has only the in-frame clones, and not every one. The profile covers 5,900 or so clones, with roughly 82% appearing a single time and around 2.8% taken by the ten largest. The sequenced sample consisted of tumor tissue. Every receptor here comes from an adult with diffuse large B cell lymphoma. Each CDR3 is given without its conserved first and last residue.

v_call: TRBV7-6; j_call: TRBJ2-7; cdr3_aa: ASSLGGGRKLGDEQY
v_call: TRBV7-2; j_call: TRBJ2-2; cdr3_aa: ASSREQSAGELF
v_call: TRBV5-6; j_call: .; cdr3_aa: ASSLGYEQY
v_call: TRBV28; j_call: TRBJ2-4; cdr3_aa: ASSLEGTGAKNIQY
v_call: TRBV11-3; j_call: TRBJ2-5; cdr3_aa: ASSYEGTETQY
v_call: TRBV7-3; j_call: TRBJ1-1; cdr3_aa: ASSLSGGEYTEAF
v_call: TRBV27; j_call: TRBJ1-2; cdr3_aa: DSSSGTGANYGYT
v_call: TRBV14; j_call: TRBJ2-7; cdr3_aa: ASSLGVAGEQY
v_call: TRBV27; j_call: .; cdr3_aa: ASSLDDRGAEQY
v_call: TRBV6-5; j_call: TRBJ1-1; cdr3_aa: ASSSGFLNTEAF
v_call: TRBV28; j_call: TRBJ1-1; cdr3_aa: ASRLLGTEAF
v_call: TRBV11-3; j_call: TRBJ2-2; cdr3_aa: ASSLFWGAGELF
v_call: TRBV19; j_call: TRBJ2-1; cdr3_aa: ASSGWLGSSSGIDNEQF
v_call: TRBV9; j_call: TRBJ2-2; cdr3_aa: ASSVGPTGELF
v_call: TRBV13; j_call: TRBJ2-7; cdr3_aa: ASSRSSGNNEQY
v_call: TRBV9; j_call: TRBJ2-3; cdr3_aa: ASSSMVEGGTDTQY
v_call: TRBV2; j_call: TRBJ2-5; cdr3_aa: ASSDKETQY
v_call: TRBV9; j_call: TRBJ2-5; cdr3_aa: ASSAGLAGGPRGETQY
v_call: TRBV9; j_call: TRBJ2-7; cdr3_aa: ASSALPGQGNEQY
v_call: TRBV7-8; j_call: TRBJ2-7; cdr3_aa: ASSMTSGSREQY
v_call: TRBV28; j_call: TRBJ1-2; cdr3_aa: ASRGQGGYGYT
v_call: TRBV28; j_call: TRBJ1-4; cdr3_aa: ASSFRTGFPNEKLF
v_call: TRBV7-3; j_call: TRBJ1-1; cdr3_aa: ASSSTGGETEAF
v_call: TRBV9; j_call: TRBJ2-7; cdr3_aa: ASSADQLAGLYEQY
v_call: TRBV7-9; j_call: TRBJ2-3; cdr3_aa: ASSLASGADTQY
v_call: TRBV2; j_call: TRBJ2-3; cdr3_aa: ASRKREDGADTQY
v_call: TRBV6-5; j_call: TRBJ2-2; cdr3_aa: ASSYSKGVGELF
v_call: TRBV27; j_call: TRBJ2-7; cdr3_aa: ASRAGIRYEQY
v_call: TRBV28; j_call: TRBJ1-4; cdr3_aa: ASSFQGGSEKLF
v_call: TRBV12-5; j_call: TRBJ2-2; cdr3_aa: ASGFVGGPTGELF
v_call: TRBV9; j_call: TRBJ2-1; cdr3_aa: ASSVAISGNDNEQF
v_call: TRBV9; j_call: TRBJ2-5; cdr3_aa: ASSVEARLWETQY
v_call: TRBV15; j_call: TRBJ1-1; cdr3_aa: ATASGFDSEAF
v_call: TRBV19; j_call: TRBJ2-7; cdr3_aa: ASSRSGDRGHEQY
v_call: TRBV25-1; j_call: TRBJ2-7; cdr3_aa: ASSGTVTYEQY
v_call: TRBV7-2; j_call: TRBJ2-1; cdr3_aa: ASSLAGLAGVNEQF
v_call: TRBV4-2; j_call: TRBJ2-7; cdr3_aa: ASSQDSAGGPFEQY
v_call: TRBV20-1; j_call: TRBJ2-5; cdr3_aa: SAYRVETQY
v_call: TRBV27; j_call: TRBJ2-4; cdr3_aa: ASSSGAKNIQY
v_call: TRBV19; j_call: TRBJ1-4; cdr3_aa: ASSTWAVNEKLF